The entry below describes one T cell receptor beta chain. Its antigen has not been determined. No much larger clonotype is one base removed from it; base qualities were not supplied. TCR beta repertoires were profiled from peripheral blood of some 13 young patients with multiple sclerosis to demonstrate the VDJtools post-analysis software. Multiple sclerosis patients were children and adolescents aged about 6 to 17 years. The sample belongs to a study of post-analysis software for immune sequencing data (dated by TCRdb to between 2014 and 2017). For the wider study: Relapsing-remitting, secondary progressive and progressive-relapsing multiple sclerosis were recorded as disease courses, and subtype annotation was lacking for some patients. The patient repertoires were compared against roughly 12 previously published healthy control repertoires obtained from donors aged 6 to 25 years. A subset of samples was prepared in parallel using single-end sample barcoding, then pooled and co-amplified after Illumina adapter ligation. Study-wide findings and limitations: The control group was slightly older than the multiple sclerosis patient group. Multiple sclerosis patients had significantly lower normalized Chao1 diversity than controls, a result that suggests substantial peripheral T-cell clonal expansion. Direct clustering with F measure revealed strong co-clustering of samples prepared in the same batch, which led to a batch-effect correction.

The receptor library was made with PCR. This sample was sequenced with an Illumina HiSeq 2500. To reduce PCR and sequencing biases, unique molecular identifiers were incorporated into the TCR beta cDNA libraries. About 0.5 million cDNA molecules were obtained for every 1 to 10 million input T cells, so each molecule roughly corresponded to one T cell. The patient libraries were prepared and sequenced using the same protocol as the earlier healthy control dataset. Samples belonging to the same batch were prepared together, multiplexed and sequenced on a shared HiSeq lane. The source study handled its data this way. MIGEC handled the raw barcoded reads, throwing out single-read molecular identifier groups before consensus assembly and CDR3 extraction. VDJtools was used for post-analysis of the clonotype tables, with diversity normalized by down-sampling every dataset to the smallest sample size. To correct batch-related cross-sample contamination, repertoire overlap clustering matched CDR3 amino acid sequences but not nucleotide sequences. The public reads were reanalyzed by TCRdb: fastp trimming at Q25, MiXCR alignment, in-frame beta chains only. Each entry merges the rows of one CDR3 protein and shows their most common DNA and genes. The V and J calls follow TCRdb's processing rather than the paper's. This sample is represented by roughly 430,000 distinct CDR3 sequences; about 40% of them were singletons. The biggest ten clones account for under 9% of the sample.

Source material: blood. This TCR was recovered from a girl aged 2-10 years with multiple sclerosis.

The CDR3: CASVFGAGRAYEQYF. The nucleotide sequence reads as follows: TGTGCCAGCGTATTTGGGGCAGGGAGAGCCTACGAGCAGTACTTC. The chain is encoded by TRBV7-2 joined to TRBJ2-7; the D region is possibly TRBD1 or TRBD2, each matching across 5 bases. The CDR3 spans 15 residues, from the cysteine through the phenylalanine. Just CDR3 DNA is preserved here, 45 bases in frame from base 1. V was cut back by 8 bases and J by 2 bases, leaving a gap of 19 bases between them. The germline V gene supplies CDR1 SGHTA and CDR2 FQGNSA.